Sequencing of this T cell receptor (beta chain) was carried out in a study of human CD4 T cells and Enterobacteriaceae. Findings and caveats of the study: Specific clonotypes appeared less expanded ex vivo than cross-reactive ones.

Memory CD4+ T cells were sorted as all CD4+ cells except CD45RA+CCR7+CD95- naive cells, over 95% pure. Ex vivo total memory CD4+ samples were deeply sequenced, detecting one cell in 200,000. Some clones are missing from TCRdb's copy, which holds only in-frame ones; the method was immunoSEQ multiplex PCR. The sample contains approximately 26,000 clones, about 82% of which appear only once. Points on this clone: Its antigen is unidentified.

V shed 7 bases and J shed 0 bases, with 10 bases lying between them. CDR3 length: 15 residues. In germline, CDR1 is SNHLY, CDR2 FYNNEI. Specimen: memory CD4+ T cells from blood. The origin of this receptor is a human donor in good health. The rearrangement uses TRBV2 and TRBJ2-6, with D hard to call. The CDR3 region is CASNKDRSGANVLTF. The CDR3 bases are TGTGCCAGCAATAAGGACCGCTCTGGGGCCAACGTCCTGACTTTC.